This paragraph reports one T cell receptor (beta chain). CDR3 length equals 14 residues. CDR1 is LNHNV and CDR2 is YYDKDF in the germline V gene (reference sequence). V was pared by 4 bases and J by 4 bases, with 10 bases between. Naivety among CD8 cells was defined by CD45RO negativity and positive CCR7 selection, thereby excluding terminally differentiated effector memory CD45RA+ cells. Libraries were prepared by immunoSEQ multiplex PCR; TCRdb keeps only in-frame clonotypes and omits some of them. The data hold about 2.2 million clones, with around 93% observed a single time. The sample is drawn from a study of shared clonotypes between healthy human individuals.

V is TRBV15 and J is TRBJ2-2; D uncertain. Source material: naive CD8+ T cells from PBMCs. The receptor was isolated from a man younger than 35 in good health. Some clones in this sample may be carry-over from other donors' samples. CDR3 sequence: CATSIRLGTGELFF. CDR3 in DNA: TGTGCCACCAGCATCCGACTGGGCACCGGGGAGCTGTTTTTT.